Included here is one T cell receptor (beta chain) sequence, with context. Its antigen is as yet unknown. The CDR3 is 13 amino acids. CDR1 and CDR2 from the germline V gene are WNHNN and SYGVQD (reference sequence). The V and J ends lost 6 bases and 7 bases respectively, with 15 bases between them. These data are taken from a study of shared clonotypes between healthy human individuals. Overall study findings and caveats: There were few donors, and this limited the genetic and exposure-history diversity represented.

The study ran the assay at deep level. Some clones are missing from TCRdb's copy, which holds only in-frame ones; the method was immunoSEQ multiplex PCR. The sample shows hundreds of thousands of clones, 95% to 97% of them seen only once. CD45RO-negative, CCR7-positively selected cells formed the naive CD8 fraction, excluding terminally differentiated effector memory CD45RA+ cells. The chain employs TRBV10-1 and TRBJ2-5; D possibly corresponds to TRBD2 (6 bases). This receptor was obtained from a woman in her thirties in good health. Sequenced: naive CD8+ T cells sorted from blood. The CDR3, as DNA: TGCGCCAGCAGCGAAGGACCCGGGGGGACCCAGTACTTC. Translating gives CASSEGPGGTQYF.